This T cell receptor beta chain was identified during a study of cytomegalovirus exposure and HLA in healthy donors. Primers: 60 Vbeta forward and 13 Jbeta reverse. The data were produced by immunoSEQ multiplex PCR, yet TCRdb's version contains in-frame clones alone and is incomplete. The sample contains around 120,000 clones, 77% of which appear only once. V lost 2 bases to trimming and J lost 2 bases, with 9 bases between them. The CDR3 length is 14 residues. Looked up from germline, CDR1 is SGHVS and CDR2 is FQNEAQ. The chain is built from TRBV7-8 and TRBJ1-1; D is ambiguous. This TCR was sampled from a man between 45 and 60 years old in good health and CMV-seropositive. The specimen sequenced was PBMCs. The CDR3: CASSLLIRNTEAFF. For the CDR3, the DNA is TGTGCCAGCAGCTTACTTATTAGAAACACTGAAGCTTTCTTT.